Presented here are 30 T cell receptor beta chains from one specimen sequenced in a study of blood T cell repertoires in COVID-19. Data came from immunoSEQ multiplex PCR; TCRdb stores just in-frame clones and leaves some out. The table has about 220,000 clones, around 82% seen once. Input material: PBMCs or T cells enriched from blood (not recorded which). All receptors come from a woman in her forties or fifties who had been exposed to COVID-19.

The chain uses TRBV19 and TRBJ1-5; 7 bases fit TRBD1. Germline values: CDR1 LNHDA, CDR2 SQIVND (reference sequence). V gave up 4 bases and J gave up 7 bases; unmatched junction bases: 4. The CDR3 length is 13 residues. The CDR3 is CASSNDRVQPQHF. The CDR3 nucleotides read TGTGCCAGTAGTAACGACAGGGTACAGCCCCAGCATTTT.

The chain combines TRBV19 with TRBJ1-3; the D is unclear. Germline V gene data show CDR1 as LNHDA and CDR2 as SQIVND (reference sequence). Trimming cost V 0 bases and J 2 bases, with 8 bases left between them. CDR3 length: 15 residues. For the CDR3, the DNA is TGTGCCAGTAGTATAGAAGAGGGTCCTGGAAACACCATATATTTT. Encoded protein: CASSIEEGPGNTIYF.

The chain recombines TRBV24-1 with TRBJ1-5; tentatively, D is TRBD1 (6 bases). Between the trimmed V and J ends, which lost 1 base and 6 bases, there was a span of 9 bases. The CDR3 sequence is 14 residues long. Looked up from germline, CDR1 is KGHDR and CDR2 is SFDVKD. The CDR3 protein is CATSDFGQIQPQHF. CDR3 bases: TGTGCCACCAGTGATTTTGGACAGATTCAGCCCCAGCATTTT.

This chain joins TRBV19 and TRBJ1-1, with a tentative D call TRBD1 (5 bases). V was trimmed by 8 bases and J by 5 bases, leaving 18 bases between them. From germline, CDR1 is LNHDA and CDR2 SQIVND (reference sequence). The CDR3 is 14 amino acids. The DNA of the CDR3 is TGTGCCAGTGGCCGGGGGTCCCTGGGTACTGAAGCTTTCTTT. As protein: CASGRGSLGTEAFF.

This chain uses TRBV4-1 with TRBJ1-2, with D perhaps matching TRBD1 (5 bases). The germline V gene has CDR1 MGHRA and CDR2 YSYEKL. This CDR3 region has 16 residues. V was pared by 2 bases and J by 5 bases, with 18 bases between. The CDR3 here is CASSQFPGGLGYGYTF. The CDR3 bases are TGCGCCAGCAGCCAATTCCCGGGGGGGTTGGGGTATGGCTACACCTTC.

CDR3 nucleotides: TGTGCCAGCAGCCAGTCGCGCCGTGAGCAGTTCTTC. This translates into CASSQSRREQFF. V usage is TRBV3-1 (or the pseudogene TRBV3-2) and J usage is TRBJ2-1, with D unresolved. The CDR3 runs to 12 residues. Looked up from germline, CDR1 is LGHDT and CDR2 is YNNKEL (reference sequence). The V and J ends lost 3 bases and 9 bases respectively, with 9 bases between them.

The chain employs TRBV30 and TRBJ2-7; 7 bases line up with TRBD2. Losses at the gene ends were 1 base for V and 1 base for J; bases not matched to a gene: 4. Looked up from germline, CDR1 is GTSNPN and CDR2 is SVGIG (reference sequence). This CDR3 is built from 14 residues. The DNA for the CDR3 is TGTGCCTGGAGTGCGGCGGGACTATCCTACGAGCAGTACTTC. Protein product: CAWSAAGLSYEQYF.

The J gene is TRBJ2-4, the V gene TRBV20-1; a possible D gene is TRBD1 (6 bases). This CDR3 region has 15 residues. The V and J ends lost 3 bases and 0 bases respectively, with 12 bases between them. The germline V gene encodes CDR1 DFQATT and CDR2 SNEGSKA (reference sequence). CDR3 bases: TGCAGTGCTAGTCCCGGACAGCTAGCCAAAAACATTCAGTACTTC. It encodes CSASPGQLAKNIQYF.

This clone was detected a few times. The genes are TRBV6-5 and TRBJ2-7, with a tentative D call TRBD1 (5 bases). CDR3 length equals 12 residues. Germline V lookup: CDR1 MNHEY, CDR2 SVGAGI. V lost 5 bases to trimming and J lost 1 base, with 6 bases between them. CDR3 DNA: TGTGCCAGCAGTCCAGGGTCCTACGAGCAGTACTTC. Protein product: CASSPGSYEQYF.

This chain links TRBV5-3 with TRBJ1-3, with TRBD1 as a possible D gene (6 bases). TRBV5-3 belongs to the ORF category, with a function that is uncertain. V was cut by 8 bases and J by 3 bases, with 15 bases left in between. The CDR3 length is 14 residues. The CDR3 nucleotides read TGTGCCAGCCCGGACAGCTTCCTTGGAAACACCATATATTTT. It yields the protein CASPDSFLGNTIYF.

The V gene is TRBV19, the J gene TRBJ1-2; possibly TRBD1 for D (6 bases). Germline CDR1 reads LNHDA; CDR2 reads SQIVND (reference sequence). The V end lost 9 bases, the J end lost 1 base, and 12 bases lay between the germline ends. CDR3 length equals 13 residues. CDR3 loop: CASQQGINYGYTF. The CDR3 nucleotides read TGTGCCAGCCAACAGGGTATTAACTATGGCTACACCTTC. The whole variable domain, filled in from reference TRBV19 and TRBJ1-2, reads DGGITQSPKYLFRKEGQNVTLSCEQNLNHDAMYWYRQDPGQGLRLIYYSQIVNDFQKGDIAEGYSVSREKKESFPLTVTSAQKNPTAFYLCASQQGINYGYTFGSGTRLTVV.

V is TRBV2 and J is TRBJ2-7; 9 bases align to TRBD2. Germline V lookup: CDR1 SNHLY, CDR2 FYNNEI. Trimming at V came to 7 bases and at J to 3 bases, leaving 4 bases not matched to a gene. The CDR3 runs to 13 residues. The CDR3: CASNSGGIYEQYF. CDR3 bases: TGTGCCAGCAACAGCGGGGGGATCTACGAGCAGTACTTC.

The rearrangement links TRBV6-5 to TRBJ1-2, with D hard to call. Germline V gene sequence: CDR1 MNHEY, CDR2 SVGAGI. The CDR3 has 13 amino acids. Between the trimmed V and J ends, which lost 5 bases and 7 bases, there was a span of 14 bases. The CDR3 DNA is TGTGCCAGCAGTCGAGAGATGAGAGCTGGCTACACCTTC. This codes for CASSREMRAGYTF.

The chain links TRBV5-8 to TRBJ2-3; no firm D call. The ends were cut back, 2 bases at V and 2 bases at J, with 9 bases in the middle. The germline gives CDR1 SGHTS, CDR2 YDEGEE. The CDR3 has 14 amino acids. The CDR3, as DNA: TGTGCCAGCAGCTTATCGAGCTTCACAGATACGCAGTATTTT. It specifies CASSLSSFTDTQYF.

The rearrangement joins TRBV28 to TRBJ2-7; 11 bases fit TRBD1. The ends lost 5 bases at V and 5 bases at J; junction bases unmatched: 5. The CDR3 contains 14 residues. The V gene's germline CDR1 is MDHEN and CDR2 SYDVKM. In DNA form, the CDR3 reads TGTGCCAGCAGTCGGACAGGGGGCTTGGACGAGCAGTACTTC. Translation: CASSRTGGLDEQYF.

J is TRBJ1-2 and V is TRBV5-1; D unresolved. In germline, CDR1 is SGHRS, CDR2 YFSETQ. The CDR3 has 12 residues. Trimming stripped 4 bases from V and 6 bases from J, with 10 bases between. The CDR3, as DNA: TGCGCCAGCAGCGGGAGGCTCGATGGCTACACCTTC. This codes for CASSGRLDGYTF.

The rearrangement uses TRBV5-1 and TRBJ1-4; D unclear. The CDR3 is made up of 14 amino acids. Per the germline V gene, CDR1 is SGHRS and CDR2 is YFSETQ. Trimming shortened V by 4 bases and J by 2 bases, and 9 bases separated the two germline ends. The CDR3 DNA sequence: TGCGCCAGCAGCCCCTCGGGGACTAATGAAAAACTGTTTTTT. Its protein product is CASSPSGTNEKLFF.

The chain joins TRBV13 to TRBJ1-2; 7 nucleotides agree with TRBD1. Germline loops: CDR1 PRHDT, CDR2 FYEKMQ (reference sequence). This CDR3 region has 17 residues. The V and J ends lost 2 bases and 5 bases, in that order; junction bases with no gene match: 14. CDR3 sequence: CASSLSAGGRLGYGYTF. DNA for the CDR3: TGTGCCAGCAGCTTATCTGCAGGGGGAAGACTAGGATATGGCTACACCTTC.

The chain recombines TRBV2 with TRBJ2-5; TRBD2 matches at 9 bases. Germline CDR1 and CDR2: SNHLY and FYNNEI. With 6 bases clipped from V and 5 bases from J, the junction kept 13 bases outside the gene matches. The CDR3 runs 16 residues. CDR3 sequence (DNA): TGTGCCAGCAGCGGGACGGCTAGCGGGGCGAGGGAGACCCAGTACTTC. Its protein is CASSGTASGARETQYF.

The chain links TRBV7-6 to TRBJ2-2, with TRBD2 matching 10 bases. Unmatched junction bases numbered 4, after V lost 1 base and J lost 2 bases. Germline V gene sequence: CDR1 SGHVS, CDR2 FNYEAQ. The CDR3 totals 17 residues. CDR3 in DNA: TGTGCCAGCAGCTTAGGAGCGGGGGGGGTCAACACCGGGGAGCTGTTTTTT. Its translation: CASSLGAGGVNTGELFF.

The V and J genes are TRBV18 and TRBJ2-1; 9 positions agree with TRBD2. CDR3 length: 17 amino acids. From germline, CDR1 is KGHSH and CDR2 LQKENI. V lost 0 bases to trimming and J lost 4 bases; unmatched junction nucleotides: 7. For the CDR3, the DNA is TGTGCCAGCTCACCACCCCTGGGCGGGGGGGGTTACAATGAGCAGTTCTTC. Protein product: CASSPPLGGGGYNEQFF.

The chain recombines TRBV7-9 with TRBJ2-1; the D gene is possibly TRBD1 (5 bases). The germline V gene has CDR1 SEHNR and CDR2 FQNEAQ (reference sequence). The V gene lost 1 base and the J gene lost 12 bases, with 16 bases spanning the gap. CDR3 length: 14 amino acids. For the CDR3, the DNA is TGTGCCAGCAGCTTAGAGGTAGGATTAAGGGGGCAGTTCTTC. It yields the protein CASSLEVGLRGQFF.

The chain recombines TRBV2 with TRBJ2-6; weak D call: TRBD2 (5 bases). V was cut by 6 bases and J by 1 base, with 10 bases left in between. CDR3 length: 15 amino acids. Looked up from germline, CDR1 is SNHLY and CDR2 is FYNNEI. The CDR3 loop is CASRGAVSGANVLTF. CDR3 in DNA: TGTGCCAGCAGAGGAGCGGTGTCTGGGGCCAACGTCCTGACTTTC.

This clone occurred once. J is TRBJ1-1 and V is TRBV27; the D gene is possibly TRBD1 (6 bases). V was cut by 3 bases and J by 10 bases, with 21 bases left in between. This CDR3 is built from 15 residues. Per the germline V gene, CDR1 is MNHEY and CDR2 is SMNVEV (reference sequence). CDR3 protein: CASSFRGAQANGAFF. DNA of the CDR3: TGTGCCAGCAGTTTTCGGGGGGCTCAGGCGAATGGAGCTTTCTTT.

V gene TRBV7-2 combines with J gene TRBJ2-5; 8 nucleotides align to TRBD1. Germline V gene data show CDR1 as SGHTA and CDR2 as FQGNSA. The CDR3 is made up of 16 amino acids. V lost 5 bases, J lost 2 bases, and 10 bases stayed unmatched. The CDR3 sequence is CASSPRTGWEQETQYF. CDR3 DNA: TGTGCCAGCAGCCCTCGGACAGGGTGGGAGCAAGAGACCCAGTACTTC.

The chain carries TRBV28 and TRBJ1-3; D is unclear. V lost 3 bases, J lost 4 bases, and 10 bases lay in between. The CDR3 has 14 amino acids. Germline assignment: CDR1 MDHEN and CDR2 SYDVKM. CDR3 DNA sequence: TGTGCCAGCAGTTTTGCGAGGGAGGGAAACACCATATATTTT. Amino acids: CASSFAREGNTIYF. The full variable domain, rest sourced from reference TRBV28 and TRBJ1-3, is DVKVTQSSRYLVKRTGEKVFLECVQDMDHENMFWYRQDPGLGLRLIYFSYDVKMKEKGDIPEGYSVSREKKERFSLILESASTNQTSMYLCASSFAREGNTIYFGEGSWLTVV.

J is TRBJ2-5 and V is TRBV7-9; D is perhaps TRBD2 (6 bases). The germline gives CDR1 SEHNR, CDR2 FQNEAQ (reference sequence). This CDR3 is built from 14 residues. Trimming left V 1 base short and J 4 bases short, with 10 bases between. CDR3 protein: CASSLGVGGETQYF. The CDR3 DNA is TGTGCCAGCAGCTTAGGGGTCGGGGGAGAGACCCAGTACTTC.

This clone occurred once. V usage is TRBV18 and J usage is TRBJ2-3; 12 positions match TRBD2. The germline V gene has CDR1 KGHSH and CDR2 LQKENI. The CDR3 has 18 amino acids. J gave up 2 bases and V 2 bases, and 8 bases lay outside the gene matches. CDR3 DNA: TGTGCCAGCTCACCAGGGGCTAGCGGGGGGGTTGACACAGATACGCAGTATTTT. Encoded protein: CASSPGASGGVDTDTQYF.

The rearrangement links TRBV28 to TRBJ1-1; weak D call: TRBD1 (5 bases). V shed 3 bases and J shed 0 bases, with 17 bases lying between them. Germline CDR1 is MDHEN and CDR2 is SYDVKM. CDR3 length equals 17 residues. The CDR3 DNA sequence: TGTGCCAGCAGTTTGCCCTGGACACACATTTTGAACACTGAAGCTTTCTTT. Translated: CASSLPWTHILNTEAFF.

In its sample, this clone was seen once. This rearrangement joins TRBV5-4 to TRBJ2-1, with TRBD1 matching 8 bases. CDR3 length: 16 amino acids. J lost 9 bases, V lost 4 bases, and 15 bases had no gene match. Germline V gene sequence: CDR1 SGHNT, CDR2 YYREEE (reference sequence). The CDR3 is CASSPLRRTGKTEQFF. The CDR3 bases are TGTGCCAGCAGCCCCCTTAGACGGACAGGGAAGACTGAGCAGTTCTTC.